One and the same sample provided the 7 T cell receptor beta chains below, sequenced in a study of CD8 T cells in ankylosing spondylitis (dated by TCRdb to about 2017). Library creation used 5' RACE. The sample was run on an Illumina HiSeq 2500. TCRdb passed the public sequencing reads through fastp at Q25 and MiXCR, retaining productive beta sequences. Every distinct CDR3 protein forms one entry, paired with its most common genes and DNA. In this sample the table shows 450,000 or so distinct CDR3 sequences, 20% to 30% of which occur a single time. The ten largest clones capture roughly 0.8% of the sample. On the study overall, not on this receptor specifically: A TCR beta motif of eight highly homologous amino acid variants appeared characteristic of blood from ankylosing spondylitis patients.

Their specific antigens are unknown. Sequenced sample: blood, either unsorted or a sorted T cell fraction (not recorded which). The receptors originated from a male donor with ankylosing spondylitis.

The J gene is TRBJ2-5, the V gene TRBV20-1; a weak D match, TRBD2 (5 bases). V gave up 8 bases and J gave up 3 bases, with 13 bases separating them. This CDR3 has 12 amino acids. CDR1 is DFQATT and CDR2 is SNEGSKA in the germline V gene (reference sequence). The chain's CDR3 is CSPSRGKETQYF. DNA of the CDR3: TGCAGTCCAAGTAGAGGGAAAGAGACCCAGTACTTC.

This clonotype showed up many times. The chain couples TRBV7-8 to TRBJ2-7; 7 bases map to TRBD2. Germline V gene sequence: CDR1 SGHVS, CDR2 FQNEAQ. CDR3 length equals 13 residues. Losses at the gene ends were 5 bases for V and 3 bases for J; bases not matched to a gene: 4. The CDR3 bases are TGTGCCAGCAGCCCCAGCGGGATCTACGAGCAGTACTTC. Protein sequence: CASSPSGIYEQYF.

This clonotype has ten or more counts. Written as DNA, the CDR3 is TGCAGCGTCGGGACTAGCGGGAGGGCGCTAACAGATACGCAGTATTTT. This codes for CSVGTSGRALTDTQYF. The chain carries TRBV29-1 and TRBJ2-3; 16 nucleotides agree with TRBD2. The germline V gene encodes CDR1 SQVTM and CDR2 ANQGSEA. Trimming cost V 6 bases and J 3 bases; bases outside gene matches: 6. The CDR3 covers 16 residues.

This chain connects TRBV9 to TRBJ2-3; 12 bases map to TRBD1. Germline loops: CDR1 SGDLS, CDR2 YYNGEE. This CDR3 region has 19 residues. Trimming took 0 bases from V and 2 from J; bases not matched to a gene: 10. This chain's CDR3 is CASSVEPGTGGLHTDTQYF. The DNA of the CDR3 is TGTGCCAGCAGCGTAGAGCCCGGGACAGGGGGCCTCCACACAGATACGCAGTATTTT.

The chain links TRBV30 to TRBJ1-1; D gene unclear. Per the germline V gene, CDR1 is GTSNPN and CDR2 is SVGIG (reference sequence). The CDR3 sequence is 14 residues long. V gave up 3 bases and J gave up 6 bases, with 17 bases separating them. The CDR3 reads CAWRDRPSSPEAFF. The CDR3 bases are TGTGCCTGGAGGGACCGCCCCTCGAGCCCTGAAGCTTTCTTT.

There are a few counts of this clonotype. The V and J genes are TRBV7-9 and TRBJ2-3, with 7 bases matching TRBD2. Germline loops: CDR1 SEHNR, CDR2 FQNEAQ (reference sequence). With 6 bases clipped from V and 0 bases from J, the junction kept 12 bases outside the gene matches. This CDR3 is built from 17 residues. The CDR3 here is CASRTPGDSGSTDTQYF. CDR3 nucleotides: TGTGCCAGCAGAACCCCGGGGGATAGCGGGAGCACAGATACGCAGTATTTT.

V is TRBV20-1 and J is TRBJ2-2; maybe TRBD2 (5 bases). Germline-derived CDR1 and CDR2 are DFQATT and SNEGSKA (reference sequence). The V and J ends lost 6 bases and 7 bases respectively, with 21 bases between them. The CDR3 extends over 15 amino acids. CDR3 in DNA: TGCAGTGCGCCAGCCCAGCGTCGGAGGTTCGGGGAGCTGTTTTTT. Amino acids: CSAPAQRRRFGELFF.